The rows below give T cell receptor beta chains drawn from one sample of a study of cytomegalovirus exposure and HLA in healthy donors. Some clones are missing from TCRdb's copy, which holds only in-frame ones; the method was immunoSEQ multiplex PCR. The table records over 150,000 clones, 73% of them present only once. The specimen was PBMCs. The receptor source for this set is a woman between 18 and 29 years old in good health and CMV-seropositive. Both conserved end residues are part of each CDR3. D genes are given only for firm matches. Size is stated for part of the rows, as once, few or many counts, or as a class when the clone is expanded.

j_call d_call clone_size v_call cdr3_aa cdr3_nt
TRBJ2-2 TRBD1 . TRBV10-2 CASSESGQGASTGELFF TGCGCCAGCAGTGAGTCTGGACAGGGGGCTTCCACCGGGGAGCTGTTTTTT
TRBJ1-5 TRBD1 . TRBV4-1 CASSQVTGGTYSNQPQHF TGCGCCAGCAGCCAGGTCACAGGGGGTACATATAGCAATCAGCCCCAGCATTTT
TRBJ2-5 TRBD1 . TRBV9 CASSAPIDREKETQYF TGTGCCAGCAGCGCCCCCATCGACAGGGAAAAAGAGACCCAGTACTTC
TRBJ2-7 TRBD2 few TRBV5-4 CASSLDPLAGNEQYF TGTGCCAGCAGCTTAGACCCACTAGCGGGGAATGAGCAGTACTTC
TRBJ2-5 . . TRBV2 CASSEALTWETQYF TGTGCCAGCAGTGAAGCGTTAACATGGGAGACCCAGTACTTC
TRBJ2-7 TRBD1 . TRBV27 CASRRTGGDEQYF TGTGCCAGCAGAAGGACAGGAGGTGACGAGCAGTACTTC
TRBJ1-3 . . TRBV9 CASSVIGGPGNTIYF TGTGCCAGCAGCGTTATTGGAGGGCCTGGAAACACCATATATTTT
TRBJ2-1 TRBD2 . TRBV11-3 CASSFTGGPYNEQFF TGTGCCAGCAGCTTTACGGGGGGACCCTACAATGAGCAGTTCTTC
TRBJ1-1 . few TRBV19 CASSMKAETEAFF TGTGCCAGTAGTATGAAGGCGGAGACTGAAGCTTTCTTT
TRBJ1-1 TRBD1 . TRBV2 CASSLDRGAFF TGTGCCAGCTCTCTCGACAGGGGAGCTTTCTTT
TRBJ2-7 TRBD2 . TRBV27 CASTLSGGPSYEQYF TGTGCCAGCACCCTGAGCGGGGGGCCGTCCTACGAGCAGTACTTC
TRBJ2-2 . . TRBV19 CASSPVRAGATGELFF TGTGCCAGTAGTCCGGTTCGGGCAGGGGCCACCGGGGAGCTGTTTTTT
TRBJ2-3 TRBD2 . TRBV4-2 CASSQGTSGGAWGQYF TGTGCCAGCAGCCAAGGGACTAGCGGGGGGGCCTGGGGGCAGTATTTT
TRBJ1-1 . . TRBV9 CASSPNEQKAFF TGTGCCAGCAGCCCGAACGAACAGAAAGCTTTCTTT
TRBJ2-7 TRBD1 once TRBV5-6 CASSSLWDRSSYEQYF TGTGCCAGCAGCTCATTGTGGGACAGGTCCTCCTACGAGCAGTACTTC
TRBJ1-1 . few TRBV7-3 CASSLLSTASEAFF TGTGCCAGCAGCTTATTATCGACAGCCTCTGAAGCTTTCTTT
TRBJ2-2 . . TRBV19 CASSISGGELFF TGTGCCAGTAGTATTAGCGGCGGGGAGCTGTTTTTT
TRBJ2-1 . . TRBV19 CASSDRRQARQFF TGTGCCAGTAGTGACCGTCGACAGGCCCGGCAGTTCTTC
TRBJ1-1 . . TRBV6-1 CASSARGGNTEAFF TGTGCCAGCAGTGCCCGAGGAGGGAACACTGAAGCTTTCTTT
TRBJ2-7 TRBD2 . TRBV5-8 CASIQSGGPTYEQYF TGTGCCAGCATTCAGTCGGGGGGGCCAACCTACGAGCAGTACTTC
TRBJ1-3 . . TRBV27 CASSFERGNTIYF TGTGCCAGCAGTTTTGAGCGTGGAAACACCATATATTTT
TRBJ1-2 . . TRBV5-1 CASSLGRGEDGYTF TGCGCCAGCAGCTTGGGTCGGGGTGAGGATGGCTACACCTTC
TRBJ2-2 TRBD2 few TRBV9 CASSMGLAGSTGELFF TGTGCCAGCAGCATGGGACTAGCGGGGAGCACCGGGGAGCTGTTTTTT
TRBJ2-5 . . TRBV21-1 CASSKERGRAPQETQYF TGTGCCAGCAGCAAAGAGAGGGGGAGGGCCCCACAAGAGACCCAGTACTTC
TRBJ1-1 . . TRBV6-1 CASSEALRRVWGNTEAFF TGTGCCAGCAGTGAAGCGCTTCGGAGGGTATGGGGGAACACTGAAGCTTTCTTT
TRBJ2-1 . . TRBV5-4 CASRPLRDLNEQFF TGTGCCAGCAGACCTCTCCGAGATCTCAATGAGCAGTTCTTC
TRBJ2-7 . . TRBV18 CASSPDRQLSYEQYF TGTGCCAGCTCACCGGATCGACAGCTCTCCTACGAGCAGTACTTC
TRBJ2-2 . . TRBV5-1 CASRPGTNTGELFF TGCGCCAGCAGGCCGGGGACGAACACCGGGGAGCTGTTTTTT
TRBJ2-3 TRBD2 . TRBV4-3 CASSQTQSGVSTDTQYF TGCGCCAGCAGCCAAACCCAAAGCGGGGTTAGCACAGATACGCAGTATTTT
TRBJ2-1 TRBD2 few TRBV14 CASSQVARSGGALYNEQFF TGTGCCAGCAGCCAAGTGGCGAGAAGCGGGGGGGCCTTGTACAATGAGCAGTTCTTC
TRBJ2-3 . . TRBV18 CASSRLTTRGADTQYF TGTGCCAGCTCACGTCTTACGACAAGGGGTGCAGATACGCAGTATTTT
TRBJ1-3 . few TRBV6-5 CASSYTQGSGNTIYF TGTGCCAGCAGTTACACACAGGGCTCTGGAAACACCATATATTTT